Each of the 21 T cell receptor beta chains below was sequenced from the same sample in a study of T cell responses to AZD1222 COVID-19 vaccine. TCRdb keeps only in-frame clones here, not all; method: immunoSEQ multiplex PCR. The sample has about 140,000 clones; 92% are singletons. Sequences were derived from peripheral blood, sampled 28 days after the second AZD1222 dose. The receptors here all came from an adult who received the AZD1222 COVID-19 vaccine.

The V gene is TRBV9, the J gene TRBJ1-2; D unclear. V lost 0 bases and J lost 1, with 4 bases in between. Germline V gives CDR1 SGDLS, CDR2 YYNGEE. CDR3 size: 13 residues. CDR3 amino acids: CASSVDGNYGYTF. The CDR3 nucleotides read TGTGCCAGCAGCGTAGACGGTAACTATGGCTACACCTTC.

DNA of the CDR3: TGTGCCAGTAGACGGGACACCTATAATTCACCCCTCCACTTT. It translates to CASRRDTYNSPLHF. The rearrangement joins TRBV19 to TRBJ1-6; D is perhaps TRBD1 (6 bases). This CDR3 contains 14 residues. Germline V CDR1 and CDR2: LNHDA, SQIVND (reference sequence). With 6 bases removed from V and 2 bases from J, the gap between germline ends came to 8 bases.

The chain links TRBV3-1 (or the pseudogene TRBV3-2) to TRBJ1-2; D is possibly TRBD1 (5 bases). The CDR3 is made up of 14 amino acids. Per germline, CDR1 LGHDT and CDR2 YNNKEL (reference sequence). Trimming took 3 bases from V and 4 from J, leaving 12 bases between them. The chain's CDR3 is CASSHRDGRYGYTF. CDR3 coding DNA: TGTGCCAGCAGCCATAGGGACGGCCGCTATGGCTACACCTTC.

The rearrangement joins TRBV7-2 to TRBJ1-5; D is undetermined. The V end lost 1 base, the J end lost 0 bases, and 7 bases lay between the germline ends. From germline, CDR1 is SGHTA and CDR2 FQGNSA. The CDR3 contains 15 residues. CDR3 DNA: TGTGCCAGCAGCTTAGGGCCAGCTAGCAATCAGCCCCAGCATTTT. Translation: CASSLGPASNQPQHF.

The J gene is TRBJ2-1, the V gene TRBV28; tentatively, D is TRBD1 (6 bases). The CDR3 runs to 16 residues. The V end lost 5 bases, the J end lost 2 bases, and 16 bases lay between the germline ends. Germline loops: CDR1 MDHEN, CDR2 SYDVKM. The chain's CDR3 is CASSHGGGLTYNEQFF. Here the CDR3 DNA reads TGTGCCAGCAGTCATGGGGGCGGTTTAACCTACAATGAGCAGTTCTTC.

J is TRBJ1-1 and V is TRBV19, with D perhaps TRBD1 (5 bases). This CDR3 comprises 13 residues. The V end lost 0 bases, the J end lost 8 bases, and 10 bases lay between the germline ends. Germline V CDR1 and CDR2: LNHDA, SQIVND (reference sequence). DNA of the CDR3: TGTGCCAGTAGTATAGACCGACAGAACGAAGCTTTCTTT. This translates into CASSIDRQNEAFF.

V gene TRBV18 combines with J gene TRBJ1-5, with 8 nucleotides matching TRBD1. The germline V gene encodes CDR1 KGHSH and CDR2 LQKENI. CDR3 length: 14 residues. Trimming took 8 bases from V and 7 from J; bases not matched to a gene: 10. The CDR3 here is CASPRQGKGQPQHF. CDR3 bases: TGTGCCAGCCCACGACAGGGGAAAGGACAGCCCCAGCATTTT.

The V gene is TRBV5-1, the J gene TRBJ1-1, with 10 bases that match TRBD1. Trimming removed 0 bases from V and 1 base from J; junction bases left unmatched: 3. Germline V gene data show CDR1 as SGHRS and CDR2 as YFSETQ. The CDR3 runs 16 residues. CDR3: CASSLVRTGGNTEAFF. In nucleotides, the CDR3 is TGCGCCAGCAGCTTGGTCCGGACAGGGGGGAACACTGAAGCTTTCTTT.

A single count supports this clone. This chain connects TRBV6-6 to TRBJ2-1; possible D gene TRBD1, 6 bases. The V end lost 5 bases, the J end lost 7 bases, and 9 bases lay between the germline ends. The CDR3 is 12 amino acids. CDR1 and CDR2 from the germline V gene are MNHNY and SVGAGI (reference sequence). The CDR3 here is CASSARGNEQFF. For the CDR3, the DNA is TGTGCCAGCAGTGCCAGGGGTAATGAGCAGTTCTTC.

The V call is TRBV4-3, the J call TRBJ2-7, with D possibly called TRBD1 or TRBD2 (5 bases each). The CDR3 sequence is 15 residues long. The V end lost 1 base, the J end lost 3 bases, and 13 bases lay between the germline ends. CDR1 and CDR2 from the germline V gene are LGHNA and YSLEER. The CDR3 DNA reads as TGCGCCAGCAGCCAAGGAGGGGCTCGGGTCTACGAGCAGTACTTC. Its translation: CASSQGGARVYEQYF.

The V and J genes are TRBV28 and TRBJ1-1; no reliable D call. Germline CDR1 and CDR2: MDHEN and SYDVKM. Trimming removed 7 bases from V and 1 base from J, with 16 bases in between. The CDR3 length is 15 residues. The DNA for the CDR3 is TGTGCCAGCATCCCCCCTCTGGGGAGGAACACTGAAGCTTTCTTT. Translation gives CASIPPLGRNTEAFF.

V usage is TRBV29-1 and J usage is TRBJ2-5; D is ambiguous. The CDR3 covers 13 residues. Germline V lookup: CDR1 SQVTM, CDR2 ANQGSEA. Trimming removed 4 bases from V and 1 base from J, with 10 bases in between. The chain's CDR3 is CSVGVRAQETQYF. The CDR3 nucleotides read TGCAGCGTTGGCGTCCGGGCCCAAGAGACCCAGTACTTC. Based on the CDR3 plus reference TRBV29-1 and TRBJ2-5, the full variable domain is SAVISQKPSRDICQRGTSLTIQCQVDSQVTMMFWYRQQPGQSLTLIATANQGSEATYESGFVIDKFPISRPNLTFSTLTVSNMSPEDSSIYLCSVGVRAQETQYFGPGTRLLVL.

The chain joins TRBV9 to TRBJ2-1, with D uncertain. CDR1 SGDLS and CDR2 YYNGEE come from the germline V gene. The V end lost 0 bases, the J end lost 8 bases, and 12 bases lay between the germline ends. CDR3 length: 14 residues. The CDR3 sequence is CASSVVGLIDEQFF. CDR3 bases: TGTGCCAGCAGCGTAGTCGGGCTAATCGATGAGCAGTTCTTC.

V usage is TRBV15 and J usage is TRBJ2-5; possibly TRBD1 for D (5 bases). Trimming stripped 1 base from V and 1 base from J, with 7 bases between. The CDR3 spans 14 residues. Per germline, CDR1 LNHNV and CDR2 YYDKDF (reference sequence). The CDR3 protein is CATSRAGFQETQYF. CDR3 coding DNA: TGTGCCACCAGCAGAGCAGGGTTCCAAGAGACCCAGTACTTC.

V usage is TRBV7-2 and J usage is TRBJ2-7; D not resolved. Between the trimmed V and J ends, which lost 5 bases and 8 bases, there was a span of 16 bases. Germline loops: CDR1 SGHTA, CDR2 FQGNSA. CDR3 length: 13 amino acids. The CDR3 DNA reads TGTGCCAGCAGCGCATTGTCAGGTTCTAAGCAGTACTTC. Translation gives CASSALSGSKQYF.

Here the CDR3 reads CASSSTGGSYEQYF. CDR3 nucleotides: TGCGCCAGCAGCTCCACAGGGGGCTCCTACGAGCAGTACTTC. This chain connects TRBV4-1 to TRBJ2-7, with 8 nucleotides matching TRBD1. V lost 5 bases, J lost 0 bases, and 3 bases stayed unmatched. The CDR3 contains 14 residues. Germline values: CDR1 MGHRA, CDR2 YSYEKL.

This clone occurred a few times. This CDR3 reads CAWKNSGNTIYF. CDR3 nucleotides: TGTGCCTGGAAGAACTCTGGAAACACCATATATTTT. The V and J genes are TRBV30 and TRBJ1-3, with D unclear. V dropped 4 bases and J dropped 0 bases, with 4 bases sitting between them. This CDR3 has 12 residues. Germline-derived CDR1 and CDR2 are GTSNPN and SVGIG (reference sequence).

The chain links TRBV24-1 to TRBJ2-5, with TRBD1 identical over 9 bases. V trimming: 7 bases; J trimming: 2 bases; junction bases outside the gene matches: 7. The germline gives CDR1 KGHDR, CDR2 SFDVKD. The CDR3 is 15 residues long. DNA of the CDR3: TGTGCCACCAGCGCACCGGGACAGGGTCAAGAGACCCAGTACTTC. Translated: CATSAPGQGQETQYF.

DNA of the CDR3: TGTGCCAGCAGCATACACGGATCTAATGAAAAACTGTTTTTT. It yields the protein CASSIHGSNEKLFF. This sequence joins TRBV7-9 and TRBJ1-4; the D is unclear. This CDR3 region has 14 residues. The germline V gene has CDR1 SEHNR and CDR2 FQNEAQ (reference sequence). Trimming removed 5 bases from V and 3 bases from J, with 10 bases in between.

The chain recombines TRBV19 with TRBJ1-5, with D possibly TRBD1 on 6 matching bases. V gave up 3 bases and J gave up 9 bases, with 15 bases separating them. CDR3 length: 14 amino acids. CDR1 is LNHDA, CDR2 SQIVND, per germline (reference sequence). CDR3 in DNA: TGTGCCAGTAGTATTCGGGGACAATCTAGGCCCCAGCATTTT. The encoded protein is CASSIRGQSRPQHF.

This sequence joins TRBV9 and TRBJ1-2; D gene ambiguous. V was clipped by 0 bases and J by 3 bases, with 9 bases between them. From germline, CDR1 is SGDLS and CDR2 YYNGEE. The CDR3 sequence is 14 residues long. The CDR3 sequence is CASSVGGGDYGYTF. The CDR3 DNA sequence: TGTGCCAGCAGCGTAGGCGGCGGTGACTATGGCTACACCTTC.